The entry below describes one TCR beta chain. Its antigen is unknown. This specimen comes from a study of memory CD4+ T cells and cytomegalovirus serostatus. Background on the study: This sample comes from healthy Belgian adults, roughly nine CMV seropositive, some 22 seronegative.

Libraries were prepared by immunoSEQ multiplex PCR; TCRdb keeps only in-frame clonotypes and omits some of them. The repertoire has about 25,000 clones, about 80% of them found once; the top ten carry approximately 1%. Per germline, CDR1 SGHVS and CDR2 FQNEAQ. This CDR3 has 16 residues. Trimming cost V 4 bases and J 6 bases; bases outside gene matches: 9. General study points: CD4+ memory repertoires contained about two fifths of the roughly 160 reported CMV TCRbeta sequences.

Single viable CD3+CD4+CD8-CD45RO+ cells were sorted as the memory CD4+ T cells. Serum IgG to CMV pp150, pp28, p38 and p52 defined serostatus. After thawing, CD4+ T cells were positively selected. The sequencing sample was made of memory CD4+ T cells from blood. The receptor was isolated from an adult in good health and CMV-seronegative. V usage is TRBV7-8 and J usage is TRBJ2-3, with 11 bases identical to TRBD2. The CDR3 here is CASSSWTSGQGDTQYF. CDR3 DNA sequence: TGTGCCAGCAGCTCCTGGACTAGCGGGCAGGGGGATACGCAGTATTTT.